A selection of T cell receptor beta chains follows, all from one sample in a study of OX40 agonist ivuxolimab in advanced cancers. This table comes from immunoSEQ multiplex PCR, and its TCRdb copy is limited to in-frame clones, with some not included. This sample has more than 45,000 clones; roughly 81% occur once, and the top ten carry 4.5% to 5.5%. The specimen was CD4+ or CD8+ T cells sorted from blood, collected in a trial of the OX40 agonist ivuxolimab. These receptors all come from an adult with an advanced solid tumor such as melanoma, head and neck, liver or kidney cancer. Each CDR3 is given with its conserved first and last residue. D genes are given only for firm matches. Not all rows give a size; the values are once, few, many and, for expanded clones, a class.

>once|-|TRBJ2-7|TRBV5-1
CASSPDSLSYEQYF
TGCGCCAGCAGCCCCGACAGTCTCTCCTACGAGCAGTACTTC
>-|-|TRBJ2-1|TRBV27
CASKTGYNEQFF
TGTGCCAGCAAAACAGGCTACAATGAGCAGTTCTTC
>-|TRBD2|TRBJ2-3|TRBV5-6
CASSPSTGGSASSTDTQYF
TGTGCCAGCAGCCCGTCGACTGGCGGGAGTGCATCTAGCACAGATACGCAGTATTTT
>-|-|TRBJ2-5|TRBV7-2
CASSLTAQMAQYF
TGTGCCAGCAGCTTAACCGCCCAGATGGCCCAGTACTTC
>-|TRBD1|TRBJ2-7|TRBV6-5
CASRQGARGEQYF
TGTGCCAGCAGACAGGGGGCGCGGGGCGAGCAGTACTTC
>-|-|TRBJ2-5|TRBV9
CASSVYETQYF
TGTGCCAGCAGCGTATACGAGACCCAGTACTTC
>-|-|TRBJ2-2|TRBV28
CASSYGQGELFF
TGTGCCAGCAGCTACGGACAGGGGGAGCTGTTTTTT
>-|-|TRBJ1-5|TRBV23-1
CASSPLGEGEYGNQPQHF
TGCGCCAGCAGTCCCTTGGGGGAGGGTGAATATGGCAATCAGCCCCAGCATTTT
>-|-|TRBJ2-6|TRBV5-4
CASSLSTVHSGANVLTF
TGTGCCAGCAGCTTGTCGACGGTGCACTCTGGGGCCAACGTCCTGACTTTC
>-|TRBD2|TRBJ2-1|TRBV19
CASSLAAGVGNEQFF
TGTGCCAGTAGCCTCGCAGCGGGAGTTGGAAATGAGCAGTTCTTC
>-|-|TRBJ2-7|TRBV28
CASSFGGLYEQYF
TGTGCCAGCAGTTTTGGGGGGCTCTACGAGCAGTACTTC
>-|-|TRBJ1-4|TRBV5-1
CASSPPLGEKLFF
TGCGCCAGCAGCCCCCCCCTAGGTGAAAAACTGTTTTTT
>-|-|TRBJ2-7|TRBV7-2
CASSLDIPTPTYEQYF
TGTGCCAGCAGCTTAGATATACCTACTCCTACCTACGAGCAGTACTTC
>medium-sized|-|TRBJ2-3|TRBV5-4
CASSLGTTSGTQYF
TGTGCCAGCAGCTTGGGGACGACCTCAGGTACGCAGTATTTT
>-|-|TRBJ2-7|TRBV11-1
CASSLDTSYEQYF
TGTGCCAGCAGCTTAGACACGTCCTACGAGCAGTACTTC
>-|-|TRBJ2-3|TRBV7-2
CATVAGWGDTQYF
TGTGCCACCGTGGCGGGATGGGGAGATACGCAGTATTTT
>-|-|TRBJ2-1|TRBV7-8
CASSLGGTSRELHEQFF
TGTGCCAGCAGCTTAGGAGGTACTAGCCGTGAATTACACGAGCAGTTCTTC
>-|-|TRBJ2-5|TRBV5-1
CASSLGAEGGETQYF
TGCGCCAGCAGCTTGGGTGCGGAGGGGGGGGAGACCCAGTACTTC
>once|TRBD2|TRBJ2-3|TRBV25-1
CASSKPAGGDTQYF
TGTGCCAGCAGCAAACCAGCGGGAGGGGATACGCAGTATTTT
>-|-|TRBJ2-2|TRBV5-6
CASSFWGWNTGELFF
TGTGCCAGCAGCTTTTGGGGGTGGAACACCGGGGAGCTGTTTTTT
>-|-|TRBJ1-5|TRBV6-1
CASSDRHYSNQPQHF
TGTGCCAGCAGTGATCGGCATTATAGCAATCAGCCCCAGCATTTT
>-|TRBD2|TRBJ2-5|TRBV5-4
CASSSPGLAGGPGTQYF
TGTGCCAGCAGCTCGCCGGGACTAGCGGGAGGGCCGGGGACCCAGTACTTC
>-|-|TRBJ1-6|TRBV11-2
CASSLDRFQGILHF
TGTGCCAGCAGCTTAGATCGTTTTCAGGGTATCCTCCACTTT
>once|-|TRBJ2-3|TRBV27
CASSSTNTDTQYF
TGTGCCAGCAGTTCTACAAACACAGATACGCAGTATTTT
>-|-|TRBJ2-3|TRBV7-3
CASSTPGANTQYF
TGTGCCAGCAGCACCCCGGGGGCAAATACGCAGTATTTT
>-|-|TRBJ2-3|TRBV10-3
CATSPVTYTDTQYF
TGTGCCACCAGCCCAGTGACCTACACAGATACGCAGTATTTT
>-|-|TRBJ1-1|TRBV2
CASSALRGANTEAFF
TGTGCCAGCAGTGCACTAAGGGGCGCGAACACTGAAGCTTTCTTT
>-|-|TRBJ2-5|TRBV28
CASSSYLRQETQYF
TGTGCCAGCAGCTCCTATCTGAGACAAGAGACCCAGTACTTC
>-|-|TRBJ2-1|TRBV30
CAWRLPLGTFSFSYYNEQFF
TGTGCCTGGAGACTCCCACTAGGGACTTTCTCATTTAGTTACTACAATGAGCAGTTCTTC
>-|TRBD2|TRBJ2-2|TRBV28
CASRLSGTYTGELFF
TGTGCCAGCAGGTTAAGCGGGACTTACACCGGGGAGCTGTTTTTT
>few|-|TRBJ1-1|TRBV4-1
CASSQEGWGARGTFF
TGCGCCAGCAGCCAAGAAGGGTGGGGGGCAAGGGGAACTTTCTTT
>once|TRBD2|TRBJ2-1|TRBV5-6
CASSSEGIMGLAGNEQFF
TGTGCCAGCAGCTCTGAGGGGATCATGGGACTAGCGGGGAATGAGCAGTTCTTC
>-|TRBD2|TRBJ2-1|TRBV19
CASGRLAGYNEQFF
TGTGCCAGTGGAAGACTAGCGGGGTACAATGAGCAGTTCTTC
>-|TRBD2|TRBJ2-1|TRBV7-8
CASSPLGGRRLAGSQFF
TGTGCCAGCAGCCCCCTGGGCGGCCGCAGACTAGCGGGATCTCAGTTCTTC
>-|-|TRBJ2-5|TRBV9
CASSVFGGEGTQYF
TGTGCCAGCAGCGTCTTCGGGGGAGAGGGGACCCAGTACTTC
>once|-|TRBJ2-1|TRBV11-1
CASSLASGSSYNEQFF
TGTGCCAGCAGCTTAGCGTCAGGGAGCTCCTACAATGAGCAGTTCTTC
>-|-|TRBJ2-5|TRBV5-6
CASSFRETQYF
TGTGCCAGCAGCTTTCGGGAGACCCAGTACTTC
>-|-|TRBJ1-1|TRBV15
CATGGGFFGTEAFF
TGTGCCACCGGGGGTGGTTTTTTTGGCACTGAAGCTTTCTTT
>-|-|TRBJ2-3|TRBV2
CASRKVSSTDTQYF
TGTGCCAGCAGGAAAGTATCTAGCACAGATACGCAGTATTTT
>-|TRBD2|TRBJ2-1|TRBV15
CATRTETSGSGNEQFF
TGTGCCACGCGGACGGAGACTAGCGGGAGTGGGAATGAGCAGTTCTTC
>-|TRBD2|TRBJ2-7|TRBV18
CASSPPSGPYEQYF
TGTGCCAGCTCACCACCTAGCGGGCCCTACGAGCAGTACTTC
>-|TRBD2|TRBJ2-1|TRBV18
CASSEGGLNEQFF
TGTGCCAGCTCCGAGGGAGGGCTCAATGAGCAGTTCTTC
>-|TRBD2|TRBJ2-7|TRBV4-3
CASSQDRVPSGSPHEQYF
TGCGCCAGCAGCCAAGATCGAGTCCCTAGCGGGAGCCCACACGAGCAGTACTTC
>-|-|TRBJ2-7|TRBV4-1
CASSLREGYEQYF
TGCGCCAGCAGCCTCAGGGAAGGCTACGAGCAGTACTTC
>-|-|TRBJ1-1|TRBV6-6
CASSRTMNTEAFF
TGTGCCAGCAGTCGTACCATGAACACTGAAGCTTTCTTT
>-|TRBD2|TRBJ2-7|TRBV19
CASRDRLAGAQFIYEQYF
TGTGCCAGTAGGGATAGGCTAGCGGGGGCTCAATTTATCTACGAGCAGTACTTC
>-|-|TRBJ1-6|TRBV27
CASSAAGGLRNSPLHF
TGTGCCAGCAGTGCCGCCGGGGGTTTAAGGAATTCACCCCTCCACTTT
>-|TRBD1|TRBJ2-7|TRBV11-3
CASSTRDRGIYEQYF
TGTGCCAGCAGCACCCGGGACAGGGGGATCTACGAGCAGTACTTC
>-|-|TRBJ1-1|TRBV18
CASSRGAVNTEAFF
TGTGCCAGCTCCCGTGGGGCAGTGAACACTGAAGCTTTCTTT